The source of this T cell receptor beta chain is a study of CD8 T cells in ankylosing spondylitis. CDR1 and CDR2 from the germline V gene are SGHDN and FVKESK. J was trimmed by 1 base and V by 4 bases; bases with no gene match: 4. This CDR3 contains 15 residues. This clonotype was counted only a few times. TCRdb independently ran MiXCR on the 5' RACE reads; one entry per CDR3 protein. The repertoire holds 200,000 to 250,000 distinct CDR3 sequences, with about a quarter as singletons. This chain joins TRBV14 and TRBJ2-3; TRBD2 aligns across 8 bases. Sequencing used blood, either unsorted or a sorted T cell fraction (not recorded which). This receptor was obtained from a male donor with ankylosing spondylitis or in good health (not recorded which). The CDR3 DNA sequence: TGTGCCAGCAGCCCTTTAGCGGGACGCACAGATACGCAGTATTTT. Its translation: CASSPLAGRTDTQYF.